The 2 T cell receptor beta chains below all came from one sample that was sequenced in a study of CD8 T cells in ankylosing spondylitis. TCRdb analysed the 5' RACE reads with MiXCR anew, one entry per CDR3 protein. The table includes about 130,000 distinct CDR3 sequences, around 7.9% detected once. Source material: blood, either unsorted or a sorted T cell fraction (not recorded which). Receptors originate from a female donor with ankylosing spondylitis or in good health (not recorded which).

This clonotype has ten or more counts. The chain recombines TRBV6-5 with TRBJ2-2; TRBD1 matches at 9 bases. The CDR3 has 14 amino acids. V was pared by 4 bases and J by 7 bases, with 4 bases of the junction left unmatched. CDR1 and CDR2 (germline): MNHEY, SVGAGI. This chain's CDR3 is CASSSGTGIGELFF. The CDR3 DNA reads TGTGCCAGCAGTTCCGGGACAGGGATCGGGGAGCTGTTTTTT.

The chain joins TRBV7-6 to TRBJ2-3; D is unresolved. V lost 0 bases and J 2 bases, leaving 12 bases between the germline ends. CDR3 size: 16 residues. The V gene's germline CDR1 is SGHVS and CDR2 FNYEAQ. CDR3: CASSLAHRTSTDTQYF. CDR3 nucleotides: TGTGCCAGCAGCTTAGCTCACAGAACATCCACAGATACGCAGTATTTT. Filled out from reference TRBV7-6 and TRBJ2-3, the complete variable domain reads GAGVSQSPRYKVTKRGQDVALRCDPISGHVSLYWYRQALGQGPEFLTYFNYEAQQDKSGLPNDRFSAERPEGSISTLTIQRTEQRDSAMYRCASSLAHRTSTDTQYFGPGTRLTVL.